This T cell receptor (beta chain) was identified during a study of OX40 agonist ivuxolimab in advanced cancers. Regarding the research as a whole: The costimulatory receptor OX40 (CD134) was targeted by ivuxolimab, a fully human IgG2 agonistic monoclonal antibody. Intravenous ivuxolimab was administered to patients every 2 weeks at six dose levels: 0.01, 0.1, 0.3, 1.5, 3 and 10 mg/kg. Of the 50 to 55 dose-escalation patients, hepatocellular carcinoma was present in about 20, melanoma in some 15, renal cell carcinoma in 9 and head and neck cancer in 9. In the dose-escalation cohort, about four fifths of patients were male, and the mean age was roughly 60 years with a range of about 20 to 90. Prior anti-PD-1, anti-PD-L1 or anti-CTLA-4 therapy was permitted, and 40% of dose-escalation patients had received checkpoint inhibitors. Partial responses occurred in three dose-escalation patients, of whom one had hepatocellular carcinoma and two had cutaneous melanoma. The purpose of peripheral TCRbeta sequencing was to test whether ivuxolimab changed TCR sequence diversity and led to clonal T-cell expansion. The paper covers the monotherapy dose-escalation part of the phase I ivuxolimab trial, which included N ≈ 54 patients.

For sequencing of the TCRbeta CDR3 region, genomic DNA was extracted from the sorted cells. The immunoSEQ Assay was used for sequencing of TCRbeta CDR3 regions. TCRdb carries this immuneACCESS record with in-frame sequences only. Its versions omit some clonotypes, under half of them owing to an unresolved V gene in the studies checked, with the rest unexplained. The sample table contains 60,000 or so clones; only one count was recorded for 80% to 90% of them. 5.2% of the sample is taken by the ten largest. Patients with a history of autoimmune disease or receiving systemic immunosuppression were excluded from the trial. Peripheral blood for TCR sequencing was collected from all dose cohorts at baseline, on cycle 4 day 1, and on cycle 7 day 1. Samples were obtained from an open-label, multicenter, first-in-human phase I dose-escalation trial of ivuxolimab. Adults with locally advanced or metastatic melanoma, renal cell carcinoma, hepatocellular carcinoma or head and neck squamous cell carcinoma were enrolled in the trial. Before TCR sequencing, CD4+ and CD8+ T cells were separately sorted from peripheral blood.

Beyond this particular receptor, the publication reports: At doses of 0.1 to 3.0 mg/kg, clonal expansion of both CD4+ and CD8+ blood T cells was observed from baseline to week 6. Low levels of normalized T-cell clonal expansion were also seen in some nonresponding patients. After ivuxolimab, CD8+ T cells had more expanded clones than CD4+ T cells on average. The antigen specificity of the peripheral T cells that underwent clonal expansion was not determined. In the 0.1-3.0 mg/kg groups, partial responders had among the lowest normalized peripheral clonal expansion, particularly in CD8+ T cells.

V and J lose 0 bases and 3 bases, and a span of 12 bases separates them. CDR1 and CDR2, per the germline V gene, are SGDLS and YYNGEE. The CDR3 sequence holds 16 residues, the cysteine and phenylalanine included. Left in the record is the CDR3 DNA by itself, 48 bases read in frame from the first base. Worth noting for this clone: Its antigen is not yet known. No much larger clone is present one base from it, and per-base qualities are unavailable.

The source of this sequence is an adult with an advanced solid tumor such as melanoma, head and neck, liver or kidney cancer. The source was CD4+ or CD8+ T cells sorted from blood, collected in a trial of the OX40 agonist ivuxolimab. The chain is encoded by TRBV9 joined to TRBJ1-4; the best D guess is TRBD1, with 6 bases matching. The CDR3 sequence is CASSVEGGSANEKLFF. The nucleotide sequence reads as follows: TGTGCCAGCAGCGTAGAAGGGGGGTCGGCTAATGAAAAACTGTTTTTT.